This T cell receptor beta chain derives from a study of human T cells and chemical hapten exposure. Time point specified: patch test 3, about 24 weeks after DPC sensitization. Regarding treatment: therapeutic diphenylcyclopropenone sensitization with weekly scalp DPC. This clonotype was counted only a few times. TCRdb passed the RACE reads through MiXCR, listing each CDR3 protein once. The repertoire holds about 190,000 distinct CDR3 sequences, with around 25% as singletons. CDR3 length equals 18 residues. Germline V gene lookup returns CDR1 KGHDR and CDR2 SFDVKD. The J segment lost 9 bases and the V segment lost 3 bases, leaving 17 bases of the junction unmatched.

This clonotype was sampled from a woman in her forties with alopecia areata. Some clones in this sample may be carry-over from other donors' samples. The gene calls are TRBV24-1 and TRBJ2-3; 10 nucleotides line up with TRBD2. Material: whole blood, obtained in connection with sensitization to the hapten diphenylcyclopropenone (DPC). The CDR3 reads CATSDPLNRDLAGDTQYF. The CDR3 nucleotides read TGTGCCACCAGTGATCCTCTGAACAGGGATCTAGCGGGAGACACGCAGTATTTT.